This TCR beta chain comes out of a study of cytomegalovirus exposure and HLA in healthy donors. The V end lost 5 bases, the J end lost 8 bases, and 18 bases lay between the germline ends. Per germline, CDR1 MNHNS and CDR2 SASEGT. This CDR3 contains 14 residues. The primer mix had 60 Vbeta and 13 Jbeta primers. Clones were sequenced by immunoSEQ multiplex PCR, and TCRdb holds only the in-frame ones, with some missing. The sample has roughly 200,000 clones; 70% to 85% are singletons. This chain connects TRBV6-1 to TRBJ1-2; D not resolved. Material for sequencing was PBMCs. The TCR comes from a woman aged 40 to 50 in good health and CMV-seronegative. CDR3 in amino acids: CASSSPRRGRGYTF. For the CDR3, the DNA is TGTGCCAGCAGTTCCCCAAGGCGGGGAAGGGGCTACACCTTC.